The 3 T cell receptor beta chains in this list originate from one sample, sequenced in a study of blood T cell repertoires in COVID-19. Assay used: immunoSEQ multiplex PCR; TCRdb lists only in-frame clones, some missing. The repertoire holds roughly 260,000 clones, with approximately 90% as singletons. Specimen: peripheral blood. The receptors come from a man aged 55-75 years who had recovered from COVID-19.

The chain joins TRBV6-5 to TRBJ2-1; D is perhaps TRBD1 (6 bases). This CDR3 region has 13 residues. Per the germline V gene, CDR1 is MNHEY and CDR2 is SVGAGI. V was cut by 6 bases and J by 5 bases, with 11 bases left in between. CDR3 loop: CASRWTENNEQFF. The CDR3 nucleotides are TGTGCCAGCAGATGGACAGAAAACAATGAGCAGTTCTTC.

The table lists this clone with many counts. This chain connects TRBV2 to TRBJ1-6; possibly TRBD1 for D (5 bases). The CDR3 sequence is 15 residues long. From germline, CDR1 is SNHLY and CDR2 FYNNEI. Trimming took off 0 bases at V and 7 bases at J, with 10 bases between the two ends. CDR3 sequence reads: CASSEAPRGNSPLHF. DNA of the CDR3: TGTGCCAGCAGTGAAGCTCCCCGGGGGAATTCACCCCTCCACTTT.

The chain has TRBV7-2 and TRBJ2-7; TRBD1 aligns across 8 bases. CDR3 length equals 16 residues. From germline, CDR1 is SGHTA and CDR2 FQGNSA. The ends lost 1 base at V and 6 bases at J; junction bases unmatched: 11. CDR3 nucleotides: TGTGCCAGCAGCTTAGATGGAACAGGGGGAACACGCGAGCAGTACTTC. Translated: CASSLDGTGGTREQYF. Combining the CDR3 with reference TRBV7-2 and TRBJ2-7 gives the whole variable domain GAGVSQSPSNKVTEKGKDVELRCDPISGHTALYWYRQSLGQGLEFLIYFQGNSAPDKSGLPSDRFSAERTGGSVSTLTIQRTQQEDSAVYLCASSLDGTGGTREQYFGPGTRLTVT.